The 10 T cell receptor beta chains given below trace back to one sample, sequenced in a study of blood T cell repertoires in COVID-19. Here immunoSEQ multiplex PCR was the method, and the copy in TCRdb shows in-frame clones only, minus some. This repertoire shows 180,000 or so clones, 80% found once; its top ten account for about 15%. Specimen: PBMCs or T cells enriched from blood (not recorded which). Receptors were obtained from a man in his 60s who had been exposed to COVID-19.

This chain links TRBV9 with TRBJ1-2; D gene ambiguous. The germline V and J ends were trimmed by 5 bases and 6 bases, with 8 bases remaining between them. The germline V gene encodes CDR1 SGDLS and CDR2 YYNGEE. This CDR3 has 11 amino acids. This chain's CDR3 is CASREGDGYTF. Written as DNA, the CDR3 is TGTGCCAGCAGAGAGGGAGATGGCTACACCTTC.

J is TRBJ2-5 and V is TRBV7-6, with D tentatively TRBD1 (5 bases). The CDR3 is 13 amino acids. The ends were cut back, 4 bases at V and 7 bases at J, with 13 bases in the middle. Germline V gene data show CDR1 as SGHVS and CDR2 as FNYEAQ. CDR3 bases: TGTGCCAGCAGCTACGAAGGGGCCGGGACCCAGTACTTC. It yields the protein CASSYEGAGTQYF.

This clone was recorded a few times. The chain joins TRBV4-1 to TRBJ1-4, with TRBD1 matching over 8 bases. The ends lost 5 bases at V and 4 bases at J; junction bases unmatched: 12. Germline V gene lookup returns CDR1 MGHRA and CDR2 YSYEKL. The CDR3 spans 17 residues. The CDR3, as DNA: TGCGCCAGCAGCGACGCCAGGGGGCGCCGGATTAATGAAAAACTGTTTTTT. Protein sequence: CASSDARGRRINEKLFF.

The J gene is TRBJ1-5, the V gene TRBV18, with D unresolved. Germline CDR1 and CDR2: KGHSH and LQKENI. V was shortened by 2 bases and J by 7 bases, with 18 bases between the two germline ends. The CDR3 runs 16 residues. In DNA form, the CDR3 reads TGTGCCAGCTCACCAGGTTCAGGATCGCTTGGGCAGCCCCAGCATTTT. This sequence encodes CASSPGSGSLGQPQHF.

The J gene is TRBJ1-3, the V gene TRBV4-1; D is uncertain. Trimming took 1 base from V and 7 from J, leaving 8 bases between them. Germline V lookup: CDR1 MGHRA, CDR2 YSYEKL. This CDR3 comprises 13 residues. The CDR3 region has the DNA TGCGCCAGCAGCCAAGTGGGCCGGAACACCATATATTTT. This codes for CASSQVGRNTIYF.

This chain joins TRBV30 and TRBJ1-3, with 7 positions matching TRBD1. Germline assignment: CDR1 GTSNPN and CDR2 SVGIG (reference sequence). This CDR3 is 16 amino acids long. Trimming cost V 2 bases and J 2 bases; bases outside gene matches: 9. Here the CDR3 reads CAWSPDMTGTGNTIYF. CDR3 sequence (DNA): TGTGCCTGGAGTCCGGACATGACAGGGACTGGAAACACCATATATTTT.

V gene TRBV7-9 combines with J gene TRBJ1-4, with TRBD1 identical over 10 bases. This CDR3 contains 15 residues. Germline V CDR1 and CDR2: SEHNR, FQNEAQ (reference sequence). The V segment lost 5 bases and the J segment 7 bases; nucleotides outside the gene matches: 7. The CDR3 DNA reads as TGTGCCAGCAGCCCAGGGGACAGGGGAGCTGAAAAACTGTTTTTT. Encoded protein: CASSPGDRGAEKLFF.

The CDR3 loop is CASSESGTGAHEQYF. CDR3 coding DNA: TGCGCCAGCAGTGAGTCTGGGACAGGGGCCCACGAGCAGTACTTC. V gene TRBV10-1 combines with J gene TRBJ2-7; 10 nucleotides match TRBD1. Germline V gives CDR1 WNHNN, CDR2 SYGVQD (reference sequence). The CDR3 is 15 residues long. The V segment lost 0 bases and the J segment 5 bases; nucleotides outside the gene matches: 4.

The chain joins TRBV11-3 to TRBJ2-7, with 10 nucleotides matching TRBD2. From germline, CDR1 is SGHNT and CDR2 YENEEA. J gave up 1 base and V 1 base, and 1 base lay outside the gene matches. There are 15 residues in the CDR3. Here the CDR3 reads CASSLGTSGSYEQYF. The CDR3 DNA reads TGTGCCAGCAGCTTAGGGACTAGCGGTTCCTACGAGCAGTACTTC.

This clone came up a few times. This CDR3 is CASSLLEREPTNYNEQFF. In nucleotides, the CDR3 is TGTGCCAGCAGTTTATTGGAGCGGGAGCCAACTAACTACAATGAGCAGTTCTTC. This rearrangement joins TRBV28 to TRBJ2-1; 8 bases match TRBD2. The CDR3 extends over 18 amino acids. Germline V lookup: CDR1 MDHEN, CDR2 SYDVKM. The trim removed 1 base at V and 3 bases at J, leaving 11 bases unmatched.